These 30 T cell receptor beta chains were all obtained from the same sample, sequenced in a study of metastatic and nonmetastatic thyroid tumors. There were no patients who had received any treatment before thyroid surgery. MiXCR was used by TCRdb to re-call the PCR reads. The sample comprises thousands of clones, about a third of which are singletons, and approximately 21% rests with the top ten. The sequencing sample was made of tumor tissue. The receptors come from a female donor with papillary thyroid cancer or a benign thyroid nodule (not recorded which). Some clones in this sample may be carry-over from other donors' samples.

The chain carries TRBV6-1 and TRBJ1-2, with D maybe TRBD1 (5 bases). The germline V and J ends were trimmed by 1 base and 4 bases, with 13 bases remaining between them. Looked up from germline, CDR1 is MNHNS and CDR2 is SASEGT. The CDR3 has 15 residues. DNA for the CDR3: TGTGCCAGCAGTGAAGGTCCCCAGGGCGTCTATGGCTACACCTTC. Its translation: CASSEGPQGVYGYTF.

This clone was detected many times. The V gene is TRBV7-3, the J gene TRBJ2-1, with unresolved D. Germline V CDR1 and CDR2: SGHTA, FQGTGA. There are 15 residues in the CDR3. Trimming removed 0 bases from V and 3 bases from J, with 9 bases in between. The DNA for the CDR3 is TGTGCCAGCAGCTTAACGTTCTTAGGCTACAATGAGCAGTTCTTC. The encoded protein is CASSLTFLGYNEQFF.

This clone came up many times. Other DNA variants within this sample encode the same CDR3. V usage is TRBV6-2 or TRBV6-3 and J usage is TRBJ2-5, with D possibly matching TRBD2 (6 bases). Germline loops: CDR1 MNHEY, CDR2 SVGEGT. V was clipped by 7 bases and J by 4 bases, with 19 bases between them. This CDR3 is built from 15 residues. The CDR3 DNA reads TGTGCCAGCAATCTACAGGCCGGGGGTGGAGAGACCCAGTACTTC. This encodes CASNLQAGGGETQYF.

The V call is TRBV5-1, the J call TRBJ2-5; TRBD2 agrees at 10 bases. Germline V gives CDR1 SGHRS, CDR2 YFSETQ. CDR3 length: 17 residues. Trimming cost V 1 base and J 4 bases; bases outside gene matches: 10. CDR3 protein: CASSLMIAGGLTETQYF. The DNA of the CDR3 is TGCGCCAGCAGCTTGATGATAGCGGGAGGCCTTACAGAGACCCAGTACTTC.

The chain combines TRBV4-1 with TRBJ1-1; no firm D call. CDR1 MGHRA and CDR2 YSYEKL come from the germline V gene. Trimming took 1 base from V and 0 from J, leaving 12 bases between them. The CDR3 is 16 residues long. The CDR3 DNA sequence: TGCGCCAGCAGCCAAGCCGCAGGATTATTGAACACTGAAGCTTTCTTT. Translated, it gives CASSQAAGLLNTEAFF.

The V gene is TRBV9, the J gene TRBJ1-6; 7 bases fit TRBD1. Trimming at V came to 5 bases and at J to 5 bases, leaving 7 bases not matched to a gene. The CDR3 sequence is 15 residues long. From germline, CDR1 is SGDLS and CDR2 YYNGEE. CDR3 in DNA: TGTGCCAGCAGACAGGGGTGGGGCGATAATTCACCCCTCCACTTT. It codes for CASRQGWGDNSPLHF.

The chain is built from TRBV7-2 and TRBJ2-7; TRBD1 matches at 9 bases. Per the germline V gene, CDR1 is SGHTA and CDR2 is FQGNSA. CDR3 length equals 17 residues. With 3 bases clipped from V and 3 bases from J, the junction kept 12 bases outside the gene matches. CDR3 DNA: TGTGCCAGCAGCTTTGCGGGGGACAGGGCCGGGCGCTACGAGCAGTACTTC. It yields the protein CASSFAGDRAGRYEQYF.

This clone was observed a few times. V and J are TRBV6-2 or TRBV6-3 and TRBJ1-6; unclear D gene. Germline V CDR1 and CDR2: MNHEY, SVGEGT. CDR3 size: 17 residues. Deletions cut 6 bases from V and 5 bases from J, with 20 bases between. CDR3 sequence reads: CASRSSGPAPDNSPLHF. CDR3 bases: TGTGCCAGCAGGTCCTCCGGGCCGGCTCCTGATAATTCACCCCTCCACTTT.

Relative to its sample, this clone is medium-sized. Other DNA sequences from this sample encode an identical CDR3 as well. The chain is built from TRBV27 and TRBJ2-7; TRBD1 agrees at 9 bases. CDR1 is MNHEY and CDR2 is SMNVEV in the germline V gene (reference sequence). The V segment lost 5 bases and the J segment 6 bases; nucleotides outside the gene matches: 5. The CDR3 length is 13 residues. CDR3 sequence reads: CASSPGQGFEQYF. In DNA, the CDR3 is TGTGCCAGCAGTCCGGGACAGGGATTCGAGCAGTACTTC.

The genes are TRBV7-2 and TRBJ1-4; D is perhaps TRBD1 (6 bases). The ends were cut back, 3 bases at V and 8 bases at J, with 10 bases in the middle. The CDR3 is 13 residues long. Germline V gene data show CDR1 as SGHTA and CDR2 as FQGNSA. CDR3 sequence reads: CASSLGASEKLFF. DNA of the CDR3: TGTGCCAGCAGCTTGGGGGCTTCAGAAAAACTGTTTTTT.

The chain carries TRBV30 and TRBJ2-2; TRBD1 agrees at 10 bases. Germline-derived CDR1 and CDR2 are GTSNPN and SVGIG (reference sequence). The CDR3 covers 13 residues. The V gene end was trimmed by 3 bases and the J gene end by 6 bases; junction bases not matched to a gene: 1. CDR3 in amino acids: CAWRGTGAGELFF. The CDR3 DNA follows: TGTGCCTGGAGGGGGACAGGGGCCGGGGAGCTGTTTTTT. Full variable domain (remainder filled in from reference TRBV30 and TRBJ2-2): SQTIHQWPATLVQPVGSPLSLECTVEGTSNPNLYWYRQAAGRGLQLLFYSVGIGQISSEVPQNLSASRPQDRQFILSSKKLLLSDSGFYLCAWRGTGAGELFFGEGSRLTVL.

There are a few counts of this clone. This sequence joins TRBV27 and TRBJ2-7; 12 nucleotides agree with TRBD2. The CDR3 runs 15 residues. Germline CDR1 reads MNHEY; CDR2 reads SMNVEV (reference sequence). The V and J ends lost 6 bases and 4 bases, in that order; junction bases with no gene match: 7. CDR3 coding DNA: TGTGCCAGCAGAATCGGACTAGCGGGACCTTACGAGCAGTACTTC. Translating it yields CASRIGLAGPYEQYF.

This clone is labeled medium-sized (0.01 to 0.1%). The V and J genes are TRBV2 and TRBJ2-2, with D tentatively TRBD2 (6 bases). The V end was cut by 3 bases, the J end by 2 bases, with 13 bases between. This CDR3 comprises 16 residues. Germline CDR1 is SNHLY and CDR2 is FYNNEI. CDR3 loop: CASSDSRGLNTGELFF. DNA of the CDR3: TGTGCCAGCAGTGATTCGCGGGGCTTAAACACCGGGGAGCTGTTTTTT.

Judged by abundance, this clone is medium-sized. The V and J genes are TRBV12-3 or TRBV12-4 and TRBJ2-1; D not resolved. V was clipped by 5 bases and J by 10 bases, with 9 bases between them. There are 11 residues in the CDR3. The CDR3 sequence is CASSARWEQFF. CDR3 nucleotide sequence: TGTGCCAGCAGTGCCCGGTGGGAGCAGTTCTTC.

At least ten counts were recorded for this clone. V is TRBV7-2 and J is TRBJ2-5; D is undetermined. In germline, CDR1 is SGHTA, CDR2 FQGNSA. Trimming stripped 5 bases from V and 6 bases from J, with 7 bases between. The CDR3 extends over 11 amino acids. DNA of the CDR3: TGTGCCAGCAGCCGCTTAAAGACCCAGTACTTC. Translated, it gives CASSRLKTQYF.

In this sample, this clone is medium-sized (0.01 to 0.1%). The gene calls are TRBV7-2 and TRBJ2-2, with a possible D match to TRBD1 (6 bases). Per the germline V gene, CDR1 is SGHTA and CDR2 is FQGNSA. Trimming pared 1 base from V and 2 bases from J, leaving 11 bases between. The CDR3 covers 16 residues. The CDR3 region has the DNA TGTGCCAGCAGCTTAGGGGGGCGGAGTAACACCGGGGAGCTGTTTTTT. Amino acid sequence: CASSLGGRSNTGELFF.

This sequence joins TRBV5-1 and TRBJ2-1; the match to TRBD2 covers 9 bases. Germline lookup yields CDR1 SGHRS and CDR2 YFSETQ. The CDR3 length is 14 residues. With 10 bases clipped from V and 7 bases from J, the junction kept 12 bases outside the gene matches. CDR3: CASALAGPLNEQFF. CDR3 bases: TGCGCCTCAGCACTAGCGGGTCCACTAAATGAGCAGTTCTTC.

The J gene is TRBJ2-7, the V gene TRBV7-3, with D unresolved. The V end lost 0 bases, the J end lost 3 bases, and 12 bases lay between the germline ends. Germline assignment: CDR1 SGHTA and CDR2 FQGTGA. The CDR3 runs to 15 residues. The CDR3 nucleotides are TGTGCCAGCAGCTTAACTGGTGGAGAGAACTACGAGCAGTACTTC. This codes for CASSLTGGENYEQYF.

The genes are TRBV28 and TRBJ2-5; D gene uncertain. Between the trimmed V and J ends, which lost 5 bases and 7 bases, there was a span of 11 bases. The CDR3 has 12 residues. Germline CDR1 is MDHEN and CDR2 is SYDVKM. CDR3 DNA: TGTGCCAGCAGTAACTGGGCCCTGACCCAGTACTTC. This gives the protein CASSNWALTQYF.

This clone occurred a few times. This rearrangement joins TRBV2 to TRBJ2-7; weak D call: TRBD2 (5 bases). With 5 bases removed from V and 3 bases from J, the gap between germline ends came to 11 bases. This CDR3 contains 13 residues. In germline, CDR1 is SNHLY, CDR2 FYNNEI. The CDR3: CASSWLANYEQYF. For the CDR3, the DNA is TGTGCCAGCAGTTGGCTAGCCAACTACGAGCAGTACTTC.

V usage is TRBV30 and J usage is TRBJ2-7, with D possibly being TRBD1 or TRBD2 (5 bases each). Trimming cost V 0 bases and J 4 bases, with 13 bases left between them. The germline V gene has CDR1 GTSNPN and CDR2 SVGIG (reference sequence). The CDR3 extends over 14 amino acids. The CDR3 coding sequence is TGTGCCTGGAGTGTACGATGGGGACCTTACGAGCAGTACTTC. This translates into CAWSVRWGPYEQYF. The full variable domain, its missing parts supplied by reference TRBV30 and TRBJ2-7, is SQTIHQWPATLVQPVGSPLSLECTVEGTSNPNLYWYRQAAGRGLQLLFYSVGIGQISSEVPQNLSASRPQDRQFILSSKKLLLSDSGFYLCAWSVRWGPYEQYFGPGTRLTVT.

The J gene is TRBJ1-4, the V gene TRBV9; D gene unclear. Germline assignment: CDR1 SGDLS and CDR2 YYNGEE. The CDR3 extends over 15 amino acids. Trimming took off 4 bases at V and 2 bases at J, with 12 bases between the two ends. The DNA for the CDR3 is TGTGCCAGCAGCCCCCGGGCAGATACTAATGAAAAACTGTTTTTT. Translated: CASSPRADTNEKLFF.

Only a few counts were recorded for this clone. The chain uses TRBV7-9 and TRBJ1-5; D gene ambiguous. Between the trimmed V and J ends, which lost 5 bases and 10 bases, there was a span of 12 bases. CDR1 is SEHNR and CDR2 is FQNEAQ in the germline V gene (reference sequence). The CDR3 is 12 residues long. For the CDR3, the DNA is TGTGCCAGCAGCCAGGACGTCGGCCCCCAGCATTTT. Amino acid sequence: CASSQDVGPQHF.

This clone was seen only once. The rearrangement uses TRBV11-3 and TRBJ2-7; the D gene is possibly TRBD1 (6 bases). This CDR3 region has 15 residues. Germline V gene data show CDR1 as SGHNT and CDR2 as YENEEA. The V end lost 5 bases, the J end lost 4 bases, and 18 bases lay between the germline ends. The CDR3 DNA reads TGTGCCAGCAGCCCCCACCGACAGGTGGGGTACGAGCAGTACTTC. As protein: CASSPHRQVGYEQYF.

This clone was detected ten times or more. V usage is TRBV7-8 and J usage is TRBJ1-1; 7 positions agree with TRBD1. The germline CDR1 and CDR2 sequences are SGHVS and FQNEAQ. The CDR3 runs 14 residues. V dropped 1 base and J dropped 4; count of bases not matched to a gene: 3. For the CDR3, the DNA is TGTGCCAGCAGCTTAGAAGGGGGCCCCACTGAAGCTTTCTTT. As protein: CASSLEGGPTEAFF.

The genes are TRBV2 and TRBJ2-5; 11 nucleotides align to TRBD2. The V gene's germline CDR1 is SNHLY and CDR2 FYNNEI. The CDR3 covers 15 residues. J was trimmed by 7 bases and V by 6 bases; bases with no gene match: 10. The CDR3 coding sequence is TGTGCCAGCAGAACCGGGACTAGCGGAGCCGGGACCCAGTACTTC. It encodes CASRTGTSGAGTQYF.

By sample share, this clone is medium-sized (0.01 to 0.1%). This CDR3 is CASSDTGTGFFGADTEAFF. CDR3 nucleotide sequence: TGTGCCAGCAGTGATACCGGGACAGGGTTCTTTGGCGCTGACACTGAAGCTTTCTTT. The gene calls are TRBV6-1 and TRBJ1-1; the match to TRBD1 covers 9 bases. Looked up from germline, CDR1 is MNHNS and CDR2 is SASEGT. The CDR3 contains 19 residues. Trimming at V came to 3 bases and at J to 3 bases, leaving 17 bases not matched to a gene.

This chain joins TRBV20-1 and TRBJ1-5, with TRBD1 matching over 8 bases. Germline V gene sequence: CDR1 DFQATT, CDR2 SNEGSKA (reference sequence). Unmatched junction bases numbered 2, after V lost 4 bases and J lost 3 bases. The CDR3 runs to 13 residues. CDR3 DNA: TGCAGTGCTAAGGGACAGGCCAATCAGCCCCAGCATTTT. Its translation is CSAKGQANQPQHF.

In this sample, this clone turned up a few times. The rearrangement joins TRBV2 to TRBJ2-1, with 8 bases fitting TRBD1. Germline CDR1 reads SNHLY; CDR2 reads FYNNEI. This CDR3 is built from 15 residues. V shed 4 bases, J shed 3 bases, and the junction held 5 bases outside the gene matches. In DNA, the CDR3 is TGTGCCAGCAGTGCAGGGGGCGCCCTCTACAATGAGCAGTTCTTC. Translated: CASSAGGALYNEQFF.

This clone has only a few counts. The gene calls are TRBV6-1 and TRBJ1-2, with 8 bases aligning to TRBD1. The V and J ends lost 6 bases and 7 bases, in that order; junction bases with no gene match: 13. CDR1 is MNHNS, CDR2 SASEGT, per germline. CDR3 length: 15 residues. The CDR3 sequence: CASRPTQGARGGYTF. CDR3 nucleotides: TGTGCCAGCAGACCGACCCAGGGGGCGCGGGGTGGCTACACCTTC.